This entry is about one T cell receptor (beta chain). What it recognizes is unknown. One junction end does not reproduce the germline sequence, and a read error may be involved. These data come from a study of cytomegalovirus exposure and HLA in healthy donors. Notes on the study in general: Cytomegalovirus association was listed for about 160 TCR beta chains. A few chains linked to CMV were shown in vitro to be specific for CMV antigens. In a later analysis, first-cohort TCR clusters were found to tend to co-occur in the roughly 120 validation repertoires. High specificity and sensitivity for cytomegalovirus status were reported for the classifier.

Some clones are missing from TCRdb's copy, which holds only in-frame ones; the method was immunoSEQ multiplex PCR. This table holds tens of thousands of clones, 90% to 95% found once. Germline CDR1 and CDR2: SNHLY and FYNNEI. The CDR3 sequence is 13 residues long. The gene calls are TRBV2 and TRBJ2-7; tentatively, D is TRBD2 (5 bases). This clonotype was obtained from a woman aged 18 to 35 in good health and CMV-seronegative. Sequenced material: PBMCs. The CDR3 DNA sequence: TGTGCCAGCAGTGAAGGGCTCGCGGGCAGGTATAACTTC. Its protein is CASSEGLAGRYNF.